Listed below are T cell receptor beta chains from one sample, sequenced in a study of breast tumors, draining lymph nodes, adjacent tissues. TCRdb independently ran MiXCR on the multiplex PCR reads; one entry per CDR3 protein. This repertoire shows some 170,000 distinct CDR3 sequences, 25% to 40% found once; its top ten account for more than 3.5%. The sequenced sample consisted of axillary lymph node tissue. Receptor source: a female donor with breast cancer. Some clones in this sample may be carry-over from other donors' samples. The CDR3 runs from the conserved cysteine through the conserved F or W. The D gene is left open where the match is weak. Clone size appears in some rows only: once, few, many, or a class for an expanded clone.

clone size	V gene	J gene	D gene	CDR3 DNA	CDR3 protein
.	TRBV9	TRBJ1-1	.	TGTGCCAGCAGCGTAGCTACGGTATCCCCCCCTGAAGCTTTCTTT	CASSVATVSPPEAFF
many	TRBV27	TRBJ2-7	.	TGTGCCAGCAGTCGACAGTACTCCTACGAGCAGTACTTC	CASSRQYSYEQYF
many	TRBV7-9	TRBJ2-3	TRBD1	TGTGCCAGCAGGGCAGGGGGCGAAGAAGATACGCAGTATTTT	CASRAGGEEDTQYF
many	TRBV20-1	TRBJ1-6	TRBD1	TGCAGTGCCATGGACAGGGGATTTTATACTTCCCCCCTCCACTTT	CSAMDRGFYTSPLHF
.	TRBV9	TRBJ2-1	.	TGTGCCAGCAGCGTAGTGGGGTCAAACAATGAGCAGTTCTTC	CASSVVGSNNEQFF
.	TRBV11-2	TRBJ1-5	.	TGTGCCAGCAGCTTACAACGGAAAACCCAGCCCCAGCATTTT	CASSLQRKTQPQHF
many	TRBV28	TRBJ2-7	.	TGTGCCAGCAGTTTAACCCACGAGCAGTACTTC	CASSLTHEQYF
many	TRBV12-3/TRBV12-4	TRBJ2-1	TRBD1	TGTGCCAGCAGCTATACAGGGGTTGAGCAGTTCTTC	CASSYTGVEQFF
once	TRBV19	TRBJ2-7	TRBD2	TGTGCCAGTAGCCGGACTAGCGTTGGTTACGAGCAGTACTTC	CASSRTSVGYEQYF
.	TRBV6-2/TRBV6-3	TRBJ1-1	.	TGTGCCAGCACCTGGACGGTGAACACTGAAGCCTTCTTT	CASTWTVNTEAFF
many	TRBV5-6	TRBJ1-4	.	TGTGCCAGCAGCTTCGGGGGTGAAAAACTGTTTTTT	CASSFGGEKLFF
.	TRBV29-1	TRBJ1-2	.	TGCAGCGCTTCAACTGGAGCCAAAAACATTCAGTACTATGGCTACACCTTC	CSASTGAKNIQYYGYTF
.	TRBV2	TRBJ1-5	.	TGTGCCAGCAGTCGCGGGACTAGCAATCAGCCCCAGCATTTT	CASSRGTSNQPQHF
many	TRBV28	TRBJ1-4	.	TGTGCCAGCAGTTTATACAGTAATGAAAAACTGTTTTTT	CASSLYSNEKLFF
.	TRBV7-2	TRBJ1-2	.	TGTGCCAGCAGCCCTAAGACAGTCTATGGCCACACCTTC	CASSPKTVYGHTF
.	TRBV20-1	TRBJ2-5	.	TGCAGTGCGGGACGGGTGCTCGGACAAGAGATCCAGTACTTC	CSAGRVLGQEIQYF
few	TRBV19	TRBJ2-1	TRBD2	TGTGCCAGTAGTATTTCCAGGGACCTAGCGGGGGTGAATGAGCAGTCCTTC	CASSISRDLAGVNEQSF
many	TRBV20-1	TRBJ2-1	.	TGCAGTGCTAGAGCATTCTCGGCGGGGGCCGAGCAGTTCTTC	CSARAFSAGAEQFF
few	TRBV6-4	TRBJ2-2	TRBD2	TGTGCCAGCAGCCCGGGGACTAGCGATGTCGGGGAGCTGTTTTTT	CASSPGTSDVGELFF
many	TRBV9	TRBJ1-4	.	TGTGCCAGCAGCGCCGACCCGGATGGGGAAAAACTGTTTTTT	CASSADPDGEKLFF
.	TRBV20-1	TRBJ2-4	TRBD1	TGCAGTGCTAGAGATGACAGGGCTATAACCATTCAGTACTTC	CSARDDRAITIQYF
few	TRBV28	TRBJ2-5	TRBD2	TGTGCCAGCAGCTCCCTGGGGGGGAATCAAGAGACCCAGTACTTC	CASSSLGGNQETQYF
many	TRBV30	TRBJ2-2	.	TGTGCCTGGGCCCCTAACACCGGGGAGCTGTTTTTT	CAWAPNTGELFF
.	TRBV7-3	TRBJ2-1	TRBD2	TGTGCCAACAGCTCGGCACTAGCGGATAATGAGCAGTTCTTC	CANSSALADNEQFF
.	TRBV5-1	TRBJ2-6	.	TGTGCCAGCACCCAGCAGGGGGGAACTGGGGCCAACGTCCTGACTTTC	CASTQQGGTGANVLTF
many	TRBV2	TRBJ2-3	TRBD2	TGTGCCAGCAGCGGTGGGACTAGCGGGGGGGCCTTCAGCGGAGGTACGCAGTATTTT	CASSGGTSGGAFSGGTQYF
.	TRBV5-6	TRBJ1-4	.	TGTGCCAGCAGCTTGCGCCTGGACAGTCCTAATGAAAAACTGTTTTTT	CASSLRLDSPNEKLFF
few	TRBV5-1	TRBJ1-1	.	TGCGCCAGCAGCTTGGTCCCCGGGGTCAGTGAAGCTTTCTTT	CASSLVPGVSEAFF
many	TRBV7-2	TRBJ2-2	.	TGTGCCAGCCCCGAGGGGGCCGGGGAGCTGTTTTTT	CASPEGAGELFF
few	TRBV12-3/TRBV12-4	TRBJ2-5	.	TGTGCCAGCAGTTTCCGAGAGACCCAGTACTTC	CASSFRETQYF
.	TRBV5-5	TRBJ1-2	TRBD1	TGTGCCAGCAGCCTACAACAGGGGCACTATGGCTACACCTTC	CASSLQQGHYGYTF
many	TRBV28	TRBJ1-5	TRBD1	TGTGCCAGCAGTCCGTGGACAGGGGAGGGCTCTAGCAATCAGCCCCAGCATTTT	CASSPWTGEGSSNQPQHF
many	TRBV6-1	TRBJ2-2	.	TGTGCCACCCCCCCGGGAAAGAGCGCGAACACCGGGGAGCTGTTTTTT	CATPPGKSANTGELFF
many	TRBV25-1	TRBJ2-5	.	TGTGCCAGCAGTAAGTCGAGGCTTCAAGAGACCCAGTACTTC	CASSKSRLQETQYF
.	TRBV9	TRBJ2-5	.	TGTGCCAGCAGCGCGTCCCCGGGACTCCAAGAGACCCCGCACTTC	CASSASPGLQETPHF
.	TRBV12-3/TRBV12-4	TRBJ1-6	.	TGTGCCAGCAGTGAGCGAAGACAGGTTAATTCACCCCTCCACTTT	CASSERRQVNSPLHF
few	TRBV6-5	TRBJ2-1	.	TGTGCCAGCAGGCCTTTGGCAGCCTCGGAGCAGTTCTTC	CASRPLAASEQFF
many	TRBV12-3/TRBV12-4	TRBJ2-1	.	TGTGCCAGCAGTCATCGACAGTTAACCTACAATGAGCAGTTCTTC	CASSHRQLTYNEQFF
many	TRBV9	TRBJ2-5	.	TGTGCCAGCAGCGTGGACAGCCAAGAGACCCAGTACTTC	CASSVDSQETQYF
many	TRBV5-1	TRBJ2-7	.	TGCGCCAGCAGCTTGAAGTGGCAGGGGAGCTACGAGCAGTACTTC	CASSLKWQGSYEQYF
many	TRBV28	TRBJ1-2	.	TGTGCCAGCAGTTTACCACAGGGAGGTGGCTACACCTTC	CASSLPQGGGYTF
.	TRBV19	TRBJ2-6	.	TGTGCCAGTAGTTTCCAGTGGTCCGGCACCTACTCTGGGGCCAACGTCCTGACTTTC	CASSFQWSGTYSGANVLTF
many	TRBV18	TRBJ2-5	TRBD2	TGTGCCAGCTCACCACGGGAGGCGGGAGGGGGGGAGACCCAGTACTTC	CASSPREAGGGETQYF
many	TRBV28	TRBJ2-7	.	TGTGCCAGCAGTTTAAGAGGGGGCTACGAGCAGTACTTC	CASSLRGGYEQYF
many	TRBV7-2	TRBJ2-7	TRBD2	TGTGCCAGCAGCTTAGGTCTCCGGGGAGGGACTAGCGACGAGCAGTACTTC	CASSLGLRGGTSDEQYF
.	TRBV25-1	TRBJ2-3	.	TGTGCCAGCAGTGGTCTGAAAGGGGCAGATACGCAGTATTTT	CASSGLKGADTQYF
few	TRBV4-1	TRBJ1-1	TRBD1	TGCGCCAGCAGCACCTATCTGACAGGGGTTCACACTGAAGCTTTCTTT	CASSTYLTGVHTEAFF
many	TRBV2	TRBJ1-6	TRBD1	TGTGCCAGCAGGGGACAGGGGGGTTCACCCCTCCACTTT	CASRGQGGSPLHF
many	TRBV15	TRBJ1-1	.	TGTGCCACCAGCAGAGCCGGGACAAGGTATCCTGAAGCTTTCTTT	CATSRAGTRYPEAFF
.	TRBV20-1	TRBJ1-5	.	TGCAGTGTCCGGGGGTTGAGCAATCAGCCCCAGCATTTT	CSVRGLSNQPQHF
many	TRBV30	TRBJ2-7	TRBD1	TGTGCCTGGGCCATGGGGGACAGGGGGCACTACGAGCAGTACTTC	CAWAMGDRGHYEQYF
.	TRBV6-6	TRBJ1-5	.	TGTGCCACCCACGTTGGGCGCGGACAGCCCCAGCATTTT	CATHVGRGQPQHF
.	TRBV5-1	TRBJ2-3	.	TGCGCCAGCAGCAGAAGACCAGCTGTAGATACGCGGTATTTT	CASSRRPAVDTRYF
.	TRBV7-8	TRBJ1-6	TRBD1	TGCGCCAGCAGCGACAGGGGGATAGGCAATTCACCCCCCCACTTT	CASSDRGIGNSPPHF
many	TRBV18	TRBJ2-7	TRBD1	TGTGCCAGCTCACCGGTGGGACAGGGGCGCGGCGAGCAGTACTTC	CASSPVGQGRGEQYF